A single sample is the source of the 5 T cell receptor beta chains below, sequenced in a study of T and B cells in COVID-19 patients. Each TRB amplification used about 250-550 ng of genomic DNA from blood. BIOMED2 TRB-A/B primer pools were used in multiplex TRB PCR. Each CDR3 protein gets one entry after TCRdb re-called the multiplex PCR reads with MiXCR. Here the sample spans about 14,000 distinct CDR3 sequences, about 25% being singletons. The specimen was blood. The receptor source for this set is a human donor who had recovered from COVID-19.

The rearrangement links TRBV24-1 to TRBJ2-7, with no clear D. CDR1 and CDR2 (germline): KGHDR, SFDVKD. Trimming left V 9 bases short and J 2 bases short, with 13 bases between. The CDR3 sequence is 13 residues long. CDR3 DNA sequence: TGTGCCACCGGGTCCGTCGGAGCCTACGAGCAGTACTTC. Protein: CATGSVGAYEQYF.

This CDR3 reads CASSQLGALRSYEQYF. The DNA for the CDR3 is TGTGCCAGCAGCCAATTGGGGGCCCTCAGGTCCTACGAGCAGTACTTC. The rearrangement joins TRBV14 to TRBJ2-7; TRBD1 might be the D (6 bases). From germline, CDR1 is SGHDN and CDR2 FVKESK. V was shortened by 2 bases and J by 1 base, with 15 bases between the two germline ends. This CDR3 is built from 16 residues. Filled out from reference TRBV14 and TRBJ2-7, the complete variable domain reads EAGVTQFPSHSVIEKGQTVTLRCDPISGHDNLYWYRRVMGKEIKFLLHFVKESKQDESGMPNNRFLAERTGGTYSTLKVQPAELEDSGVYFCASSQLGALRSYEQYFGPGTRLTVT.

This clonotype is medium-sized within its sample. The chain links TRBV30 to TRBJ2-7; a possible D gene is TRBD1 (5 bases). V was cut by 3 bases and J by 1 base, with 13 bases left in between. CDR1 and CDR2 (germline): GTSNPN, SVGIG (reference sequence). This CDR3 has 14 amino acids. In nucleotides, the CDR3 is TGTGCCTGGAGCAAGGACATGCTATCCTACGAGCAGTACTTC. Amino acid sequence: CAWSKDMLSYEQYF.

By frequency in the sample, this clonotype is medium-sized. The chain combines TRBV29-1 with TRBJ1-2; tentative D call: TRBD1 (5 bases). The V end lost 0 bases, the J end lost 5 bases, and 10 bases lay between the germline ends. This CDR3 has 13 residues. Germline V gene sequence: CDR1 SQVTM, CDR2 ANQGSEA. DNA for the CDR3: TGCAGCGTTGAAGATCTCCCAGGGTATGGCTACACCTTC. Protein sequence: CSVEDLPGYGYTF.

There are many counts of this clonotype. The chain couples TRBV18 to TRBJ2-5; 10 nucleotides align to TRBD2. The junction had 7 bases not matched to a gene; V was cut back by 1 base and J by 5 bases. Germline lookup yields CDR1 KGHSH and CDR2 LQKENI. The CDR3 contains 16 residues. The CDR3 sequence is CASSPLSGGARETQYF. As DNA, the CDR3 is TGTGCCAGCTCACCACTCAGCGGGGGGGCCCGGGAGACCCAGTACTTC.